The 22 T cell receptor beta chains given below trace back to one sample, sequenced in a study of shared clonotypes between healthy human individuals. Positively selected for CCR7, the CD45RO-negative cells used as naive CD8 cells excluded terminally differentiated effector memory CD45RA+ cells. Libraries were prepared by immunoSEQ multiplex PCR; TCRdb keeps only in-frame clonotypes and omits some of them. Here the sample spans hundreds of thousands of clones, 96% being singletons. The sample comprised naive CD8+ T cells sorted from blood. The origin of the receptors is a woman aged 25 to 39 in good health.

The chain links TRBV27 to TRBJ1-5, with 7 bases matching TRBD1. Per the germline V gene, CDR1 is MNHEY and CDR2 is SMNVEV (reference sequence). This CDR3 region has 17 residues. The V gene end was trimmed by 6 bases and the J gene end by 7 bases; junction bases not matched to a gene: 18. DNA of the CDR3: TGTGCCAGCAGACCCGCAAGACAGGGCATATCGAACCAGCCCCAGCATTTT. The encoded protein is CASRPARQGISNQPQHF.

This chain connects TRBV4-1 to TRBJ1-4, with D perhaps matching TRBD1 (5 bases). The V gene's germline CDR1 is MGHRA and CDR2 YSYEKL. V lost 2 bases and J 5 bases, leaving 18 bases between the germline ends. This CDR3 has 17 amino acids. The CDR3 spells CASSQLSGEGMNEKLFF. CDR3 in DNA: TGCGCCAGCAGCCAATTGTCCGGTGAGGGGATGAATGAAAAACTGTTTTTT.

V usage is TRBV5-8 and J usage is TRBJ2-7, with 7 bases fitting TRBD1. The CDR3 is made up of 14 amino acids. Germline lookup yields CDR1 SGHTS and CDR2 YDEGEE. J lost 0 bases, V lost 5 bases, and 5 bases had no gene match. The CDR3 protein is CASRGTEPSYEQYF. CDR3 in DNA: TGTGCCAGCAGAGGGACAGAGCCCTCCTACGAGCAGTACTTC.

The chain employs TRBV10-3 and TRBJ2-7, with 9 bases aligning to TRBD1. J lost 2 bases, V lost 11 bases, and 7 bases had no gene match. CDR1 and CDR2 (germline): ENHRY, SYGVKD. CDR3 length equals 13 residues. The CDR3 spells CAAAGQGTYEQYF. The CDR3 region has the DNA TGTGCCGCCGCGGGACAGGGAACCTACGAGCAGTACTTC.

The chain combines TRBV28 with TRBJ1-3; no firm D call. V shed 3 bases and J shed 4 bases, with 10 bases lying between them. CDR1 MDHEN and CDR2 SYDVKM come from the germline V gene. The CDR3 runs to 14 residues. The CDR3 here is CASSLGRSGNTIYF. CDR3 DNA sequence: TGTGCCAGCAGTTTGGGCAGGTCGGGAAACACCATATATTTT.

CDR3 amino acids: CASSSAGSHEQYF. In nucleotides, the CDR3 is TGTGCCAGCAGTTCAGCGGGAAGCCACGAGCAGTACTTC. The rearrangement joins TRBV6-6 to TRBJ2-7; 7 nucleotides agree with TRBD2. The CDR3 is 13 residues long. The trim removed 4 bases at V and 5 bases at J, leaving 5 bases unmatched. Germline assignment: CDR1 MNHNY and CDR2 SVGAGI (reference sequence).

The gene calls are TRBV27 and TRBJ2-3; TRBD1 agrees at 8 bases. Per germline, CDR1 MNHEY and CDR2 SMNVEV (reference sequence). The CDR3 is 17 residues long. Trimming removed 4 bases from V and 4 bases from J; junction bases left unmatched: 13. CDR3 region: CASSSRTTGTGADTQYF. CDR3 sequence (DNA): TGTGCCAGCAGTTCTAGAACGACCGGGACAGGAGCAGATACGCAGTATTTT.

The V gene is TRBV6-5, the J gene TRBJ2-1; TRBD2 is a possible D gene (5 bases). Germline CDR1 reads MNHEY; CDR2 reads SVGAGI. V lost 0 bases and J lost 5, with 14 bases in between. The CDR3 runs to 16 residues. CDR3 nucleotide sequence: TGTGCCAGCAGTTACTCCCAATGGAGGCAGGACAATGAGCAGTTCTTC. Encoded protein: CASSYSQWRQDNEQFF.

The chain couples TRBV13 to TRBJ2-5; D gene uncertain. The CDR3 covers 14 residues. Per the germline V gene, CDR1 is PRHDT and CDR2 is FYEKMQ (reference sequence). V lost 0 bases, J lost 0 bases, and 5 bases lay in between. The CDR3: CASSLGSNQETQYF. The CDR3 nucleotides read TGTGCCAGCAGCTTAGGTTCGAACCAAGAGACCCAGTACTTC.

V is TRBV6-6 and J is TRBJ2-7, with 8 bases fitting TRBD2. This CDR3 contains 13 residues. The V gene end was trimmed by 7 bases and the J gene end by 5 bases; junction bases not matched to a gene: 7. Germline-derived CDR1 and CDR2 are MNHNY and SVGAGI (reference sequence). Here the CDR3 reads CASIGREGDEQYF. In DNA, the CDR3 is TGTGCCAGCATCGGGAGGGAGGGGGACGAGCAGTACTTC.

This chain connects TRBV11-2 to TRBJ2-7, with TRBD1 matching 7 bases. V lost 5 bases, J lost 2 bases, and 3 bases stayed unmatched. The CDR3 is made up of 13 amino acids. Germline V gives CDR1 SGHAT, CDR2 FQNNGV. The CDR3 nucleotides are TGTGCCAGCAGCAGCGACAGGGCCTACGAGCAGTACTTC. It codes for CASSSDRAYEQYF.

The genes are TRBV10-3 and TRBJ2-7, with TRBD1 identical over 8 bases. CDR1 is ENHRY and CDR2 is SYGVKD in the germline V gene. CDR3 size: 14 residues. The junction had 3 bases not matched to a gene; V was cut back by 3 bases and J by 2 bases. For the CDR3, the DNA is TGTGCCATCAGTGATACGGGACAGGCCTACGAGCAGTACTTC. Protein sequence: CAISDTGQAYEQYF.

Notes on this clone: At one boundary the junction diverges from the germline segment, which might be a read error. J is TRBJ1-2 and V is TRBV10-1; no firm D call. CDR3 length: 15 amino acids. Per germline, CDR1 WNHNN and CDR2 SYGVQD (reference sequence). The CDR3 reads CASNESGRPWAGYTF. The CDR3, as DNA: TGCGCCAGCAATGAGTCAGGCAGGCCTTGGGCTGGCTACACCTTC.

V usage is TRBV29-1 and J usage is TRBJ1-2; D gene uncertain. Germline V gene sequence: CDR1 SQVTM, CDR2 ANQGSEA. Trimming left V 3 bases short and J 1 base short, with 9 bases between. The CDR3 sequence is 13 residues long. The CDR3 bases are TGCAGCGTTGAGATGGGAATTAACTATGGCTACACCTTC. Protein sequence: CSVEMGINYGYTF.

The chain joins TRBV6-5 to TRBJ2-7; 9 bases agree with TRBD2. Trimming cost V 6 bases and J 2 bases; bases outside gene matches: 5. Germline V gives CDR1 MNHEY, CDR2 SVGAGI. CDR3 length equals 14 residues. The CDR3: CASSSGTSPYEQYF. The DNA of the CDR3 is TGTGCCAGCAGCTCCGGGACTAGCCCCTACGAGCAGTACTTC.

The chain uses TRBV5-4 and TRBJ2-3; 7 bases are shared with TRBD2. This CDR3 comprises 15 residues. Unmatched junction bases numbered 9, after V lost 4 bases and J lost 4 bases. CDR1 SGHNT and CDR2 YYREEE come from the germline V gene (reference sequence). Here the CDR3 DNA reads TGTGCCAGCAGCGCAGCGGGAACGAGGGCAGATACGCAGTATTTT. Residues: CASSAAGTRADTQYF. Full variable domain (rest looked up from reference TRBV5-4 and TRBJ2-3): ETGVTQSPTHLIKTRGQQVTLRCSSQSGHNTVSWYQQALGQGPQFIFQYYREEENGRGNFPPRFSGLQFPNYSSELNVNALELDDSALYLCASSAAGTRADTQYFGPGTRLTVL.

This chain uses TRBV30 with TRBJ2-3, with D uncertain. The CDR3 contains 12 residues. Trimming took 2 bases from V and 4 from J, leaving 7 bases between them. Germline-derived CDR1 and CDR2 are GTSNPN and SVGIG (reference sequence). DNA of the CDR3: TGTGCCTGGAGTATTGTTTCAGATACGCAGTATTTT. Protein sequence: CAWSIVSDTQYF. The complete variable domain, with remaining parts taken from reference TRBV30 and TRBJ2-3, reads SQTIHQWPATLVQPVGSPLSLECTVEGTSNPNLYWYRQAAGRGLQLLFYSVGIGQISSEVPQNLSASRPQDRQFILSSKKLLLSDSGFYLCAWSIVSDTQYFGPGTRLTVL.

There are a few counts of this clone. V gene TRBV4-1 combines with J gene TRBJ2-1; 10 nucleotides align to TRBD2. Trimming cost V 3 bases and J 7 bases; bases outside gene matches: 9. The CDR3 runs 16 residues. From germline, CDR1 is MGHRA and CDR2 YSYEKL. This chain's CDR3 is CASSHSWASGRNEQFF. Here the CDR3 DNA reads TGCGCCAGCAGCCATTCTTGGGCTAGCGGGAGAAATGAGCAGTTCTTC.

This sequence joins TRBV11-2 and TRBJ1-5, with D hard to call. Germline CDR1 SGHAT, CDR2 FQNNGV. The CDR3 covers 17 residues. Trimming removed 0 bases from V and 5 bases from J, with 17 bases in between. Here the CDR3 DNA reads TGTGCCAGCAGCTTAGATCTAGACCAAAATAGAGATCAGCCCCAGCATTTT. This encodes CASSLDLDQNRDQPQHF.

Remarks on this clone: Other DNA variants within this sample encode the same CDR3. V is TRBV13 and J is TRBJ2-7; 7 bases line up with TRBD1. The CDR3 runs 13 residues. Germline V gene lookup returns CDR1 PRHDT and CDR2 FYEKMQ (reference sequence). The junction had 4 bases not matched to a gene; V was cut back by 5 bases and J by 3 bases. The CDR3 nucleotides read TGTGCCAGCAGCCCTCGGGACAGCTACGAGCAGTACTTC. Encoded protein: CASSPRDSYEQYF.

As concerns this clone: This sample also contains other DNA sequences that code for the same CDR3. The chain uses TRBV27 and TRBJ2-7; TRBD1 might be the D (5 bases). V lost 0 bases to trimming and J lost 2 bases, with 8 bases between them. This CDR3 is 14 amino acids long. Germline CDR1 and CDR2: MNHEY and SMNVEV (reference sequence). DNA for the CDR3: TGTGCCAGCAGTTTATCGCCAGGGCCCTACGAGCAGTACTTC. It codes for CASSLSPGPYEQYF.

The chain links TRBV29-1 to TRBJ1-4; D might be TRBD1 (6 bases). V was cut by 6 bases and J by 8 bases, with 10 bases left in between. The CDR3 has 11 residues. The germline CDR1 and CDR2 sequences are SQVTM and ANQGSEA. The CDR3 loop reads CSVGGAEKLFF. DNA of the CDR3: TGCAGCGTCGGGGGGGCCGAAAAACTGTTTTTT.